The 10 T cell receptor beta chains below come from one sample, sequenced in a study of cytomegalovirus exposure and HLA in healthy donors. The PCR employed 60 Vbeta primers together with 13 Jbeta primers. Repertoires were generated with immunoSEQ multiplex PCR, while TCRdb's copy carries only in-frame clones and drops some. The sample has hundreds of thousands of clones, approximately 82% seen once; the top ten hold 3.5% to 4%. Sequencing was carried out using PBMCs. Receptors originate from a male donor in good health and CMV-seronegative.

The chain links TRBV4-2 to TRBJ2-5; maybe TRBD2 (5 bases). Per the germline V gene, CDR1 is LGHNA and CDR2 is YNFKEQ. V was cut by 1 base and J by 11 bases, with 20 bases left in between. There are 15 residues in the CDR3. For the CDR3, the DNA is TGTGCCAGCAGCCAAGTCCTCTCAACTAGGATCGTGCAGTACTTC. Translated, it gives CASSQVLSTRIVQYF.

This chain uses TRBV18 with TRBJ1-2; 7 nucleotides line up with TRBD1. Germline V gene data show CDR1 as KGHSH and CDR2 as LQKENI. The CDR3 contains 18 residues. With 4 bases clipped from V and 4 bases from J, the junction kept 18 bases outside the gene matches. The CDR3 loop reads CASSQPRLRWDSLYGYTF. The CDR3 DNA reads TGTGCCAGCTCACAACCCCGCCTCCGGTGGGACAGCCTCTATGGCTACACCTTC. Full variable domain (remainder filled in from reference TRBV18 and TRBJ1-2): NAGVMQNPRHLVRRRGQEARLRCSPMKGHSHVYWYRQLPEEGLKFMVYLQKENIIDESGMPKERFSAEFPKEGPSILRIQQVVRGDSAAYFCASSQPRLRWDSLYGYTFGSGTRLTVV.

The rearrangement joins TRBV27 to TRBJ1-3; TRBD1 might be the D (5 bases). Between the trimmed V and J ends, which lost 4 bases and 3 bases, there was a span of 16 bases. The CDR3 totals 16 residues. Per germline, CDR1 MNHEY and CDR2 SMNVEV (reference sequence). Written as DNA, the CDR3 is TGTGCCAGCAGTTCCTTCTGGGGCAAAGGTGGAAACACCATATATTTT. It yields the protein CASSSFWGKGGNTIYF.

DNA of the CDR3: TGTGCCAGTAGCCTCTTGTTTTTGGGAGGGGCAGAGACCCAGTACTTC. Encoded protein: CASSLLFLGGAETQYF. The chain uses TRBV19 and TRBJ2-5, with TRBD2 matching over 7 bases. J gave up 4 bases and V 6 bases, and 14 bases lay outside the gene matches. The CDR3 is 16 residues long. Germline CDR1 is LNHDA and CDR2 is SQIVND (reference sequence).

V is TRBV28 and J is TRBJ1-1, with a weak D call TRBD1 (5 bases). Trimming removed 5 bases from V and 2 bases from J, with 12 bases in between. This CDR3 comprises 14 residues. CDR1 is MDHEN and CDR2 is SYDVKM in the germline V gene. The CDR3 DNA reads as TGTGCCAGCAGTCTAGGGGCAGGTAACACTGAAGCTTTCTTT. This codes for CASSLGAGNTEAFF.

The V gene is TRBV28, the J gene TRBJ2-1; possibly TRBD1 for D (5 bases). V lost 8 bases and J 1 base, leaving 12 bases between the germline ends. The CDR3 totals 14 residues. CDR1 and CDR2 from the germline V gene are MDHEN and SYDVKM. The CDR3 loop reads CASFSKGSYNEQFF. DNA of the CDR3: TGTGCCAGCTTTTCCAAGGGGTCCTACAATGAGCAGTTCTTC.

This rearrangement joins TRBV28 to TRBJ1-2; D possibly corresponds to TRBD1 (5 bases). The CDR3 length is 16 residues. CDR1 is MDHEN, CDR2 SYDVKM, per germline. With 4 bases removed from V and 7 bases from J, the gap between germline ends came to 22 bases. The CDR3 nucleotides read TGTGCCAGCAGTTCATCACCGGGGGTCGCCGGTGGTGGCTACACCTTC. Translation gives CASSSSPGVAGGGYTF.

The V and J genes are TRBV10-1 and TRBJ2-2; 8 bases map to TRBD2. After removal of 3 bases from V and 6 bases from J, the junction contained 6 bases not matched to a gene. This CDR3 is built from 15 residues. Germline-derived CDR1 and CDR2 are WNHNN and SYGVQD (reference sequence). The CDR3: CASSDERELAGELFF. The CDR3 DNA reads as TGCGCCAGCAGTGATGAGCGGGAGTTGGCCGGGGAGCTGTTTTTT.

The chain's CDR3 is CASSQTRVDYGYTF. CDR3 nucleotide sequence: TGTGCCAGCAGCCAAACCAGGGTGGACTATGGCTACACCTTC. The chain couples TRBV14 to TRBJ1-2; TRBD1 might be the D (5 bases). The ends were cut back, 2 bases at V and 3 bases at J, with 10 bases in the middle. The V gene's germline CDR1 is SGHDN and CDR2 FVKESK. The CDR3 totals 14 residues. The variable domain in full, completed from reference TRBV14 and TRBJ1-2, reads EAGVTQFPSHSVIEKGQTVTLRCDPISGHDNLYWYRRVMGKEIKFLLHFVKESKQDESGMPNNRFLAERTGGTYSTLKVQPAELEDSGVYFCASSQTRVDYGYTFGSGTRLTVV.

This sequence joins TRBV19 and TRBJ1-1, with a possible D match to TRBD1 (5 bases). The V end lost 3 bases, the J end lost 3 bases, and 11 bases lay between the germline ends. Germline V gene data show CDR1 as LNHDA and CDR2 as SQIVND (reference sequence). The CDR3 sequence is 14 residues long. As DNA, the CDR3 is TGTGCCAGTAGTATTGGCGGGACTTACACTGAAGCTTTCTTT. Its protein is CASSIGGTYTEAFF.